This T cell receptor beta chain was documented in a study of blood T cell repertoires in COVID-19. About the research overall: Samples of COVID-19 (acute and convalescent) were obtained from the United States, Italy and Spain. PBMCs, B-cell-depleted T cells, or T cells were the source of the cDNA or gDNA that made up the material.

Per the authors' pipeline: The authors estimated nucleated cell counts from reference gene primer amplification. Libraries were prepared by immunoSEQ multiplex PCR; TCRdb keeps only in-frame clonotypes and omits some of them. Clonal size and the V and J genes are those of that table, whereas D and trimming came from the DNA. The sample has 350,000 to 450,000 clones; 85% are singletons. This TCR derives from a woman younger than 35 with acute or convalescent COVID-19. Sequencing was carried out using peripheral blood.

CDR3: CASSIGTGGYNQPQHF. In DNA, the CDR3 is TGTGCCAGTAGTATCGGAACAGGGGGCTACAATCAGCCCCAGCATTTT. This chain connects TRBV19 to TRBJ1-5; 9 bases match TRBD1. Per germline, CDR1 LNHDA and CDR2 SQIVND (reference sequence). The CDR3 length is 16 residues. With 3 bases clipped from V and 3 bases from J, the junction kept 6 bases outside the gene matches.